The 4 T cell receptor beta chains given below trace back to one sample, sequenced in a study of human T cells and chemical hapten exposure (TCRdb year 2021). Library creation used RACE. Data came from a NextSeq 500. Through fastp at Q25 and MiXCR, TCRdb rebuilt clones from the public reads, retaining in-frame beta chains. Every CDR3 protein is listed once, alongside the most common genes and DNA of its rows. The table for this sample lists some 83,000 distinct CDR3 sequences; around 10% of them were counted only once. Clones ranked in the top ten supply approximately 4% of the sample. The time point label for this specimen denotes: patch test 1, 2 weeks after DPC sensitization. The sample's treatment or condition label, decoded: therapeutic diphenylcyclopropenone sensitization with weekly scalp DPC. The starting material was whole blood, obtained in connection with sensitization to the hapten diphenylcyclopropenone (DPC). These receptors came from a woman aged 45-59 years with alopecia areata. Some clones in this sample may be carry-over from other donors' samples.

The CDR3 DNA reads TGTGCCAGCAGTTACCGGGCCCCGAACACTGAAGCTTTCTTT. It specifies CASSYRAPNTEAFF. The chain employs TRBV6-5 and TRBJ1-1, with D hard to call. This CDR3 region has 14 residues. V shed 2 bases and J shed 1 base, with 8 bases lying between them. The germline CDR1 and CDR2 sequences are MNHEY and SVGAGI.

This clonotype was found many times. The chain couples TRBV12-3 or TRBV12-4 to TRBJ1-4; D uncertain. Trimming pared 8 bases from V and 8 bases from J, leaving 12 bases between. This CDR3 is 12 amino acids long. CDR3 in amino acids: CASSLRWEKLFF. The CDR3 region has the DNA TGTGCCAGCTCCCTTCGGTGGGAAAAACTGTTTTTT.

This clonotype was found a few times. CDR3 nucleotide sequence: TGCGCCAGCAGCCCTGGACGGGGCCCCCGAGGCACAGATACGCAGTATTTT. Its translation: CASSPGRGPRGTDTQYF. The chain employs TRBV4-1 and TRBJ2-3; D is possibly TRBD1 or TRBD2 (5 bases each). Germline CDR1 reads MGHRA; CDR2 reads YSYEKL. This CDR3 region has 17 residues. V was shortened by 4 bases and J by 1 base, with 18 bases between the two germline ends.

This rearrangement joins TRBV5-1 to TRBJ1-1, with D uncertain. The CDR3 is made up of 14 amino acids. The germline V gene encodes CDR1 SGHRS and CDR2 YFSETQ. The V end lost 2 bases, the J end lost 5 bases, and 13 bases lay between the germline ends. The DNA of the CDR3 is TGCGCCAGCAGCTTCAGGACCCTGGGAACTGAAGCTTTCTTT. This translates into CASSFRTLGTEAFF. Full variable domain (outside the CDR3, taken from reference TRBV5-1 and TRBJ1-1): KAGVTQTPRYLIKTRGQQVTLSCSPISGHRSVSWYQQTPGQGLQFLFEYFSETQRNKGNFPGRFSGRQFSNSRSEMNVSTLELGDSALYLCASSFRTLGTEAFFGQGTRLTVV.